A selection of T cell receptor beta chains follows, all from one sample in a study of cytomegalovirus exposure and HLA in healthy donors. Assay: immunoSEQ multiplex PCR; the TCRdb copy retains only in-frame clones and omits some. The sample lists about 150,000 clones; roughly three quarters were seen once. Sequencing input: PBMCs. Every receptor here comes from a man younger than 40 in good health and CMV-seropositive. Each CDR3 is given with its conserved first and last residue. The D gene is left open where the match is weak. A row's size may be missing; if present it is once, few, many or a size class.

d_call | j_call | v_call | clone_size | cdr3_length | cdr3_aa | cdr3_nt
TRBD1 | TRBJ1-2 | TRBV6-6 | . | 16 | CASSYLSQGANYGYTF | TGTGCCAGCAGTTACTTATCACAGGGGGCGAACTATGGCTACACCTTC
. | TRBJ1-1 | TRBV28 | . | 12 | CASSSRASGAFF | TGTGCCAGCAGTTCTCGGGCCTCGGGGGCTTTCTTT
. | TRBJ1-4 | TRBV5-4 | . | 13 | CASSNNSNEKLFF | TGTGCCAGCAGCAATAACAGTAATGAAAAACTGTTTTTT
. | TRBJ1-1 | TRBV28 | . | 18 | CASSFIPKNRKMNTEAFF | TGTGCCAGCAGTTTTATCCCAAAAAACAGGAAGATGAACACTGAAGCTTTCTTT
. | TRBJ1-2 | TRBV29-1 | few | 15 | CSVDGRGAGNYGYTF | TGCAGCGTTGACGGCCGGGGGGCAGGGAACTATGGCTACACCTTC
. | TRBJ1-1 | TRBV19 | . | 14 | CASSIDEGVTEAFF | TGTGCCAGTAGTATAGATGAGGGTGTAACTGAAGCTTTCTTT
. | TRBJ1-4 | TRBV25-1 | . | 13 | CASSESGGEKLFF | TGTGCCAGCAGTGAATCGGGGGGGGAAAAACTGTTTTTT
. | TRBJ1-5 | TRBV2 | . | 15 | CASKKGRGSNQPQHF | TGTGCCAGCAAAAAGGGCAGGGGAAGCAATCAGCCCCAGCATTTT
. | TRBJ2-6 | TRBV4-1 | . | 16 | CASRGIVRSGANVLTF | TGTGCCAGTCGGGGGATTGTACGCTCTGGGGCCAACGTCCTGACTTTC
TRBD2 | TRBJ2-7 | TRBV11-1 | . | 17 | CASSLDGGRALYEGQYF | TGTGCCAGCAGCTTAGACGGCGGGAGGGCCCTCTACGAAGGGCAGTACTTC
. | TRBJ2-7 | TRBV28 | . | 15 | CASSPPRGAAKEQYF | TGTGCCAGCAGTCCCCCCCGGGGGGCGGCGAAAGAGCAGTACTTC
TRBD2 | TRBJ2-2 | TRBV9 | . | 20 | CASSGTLGTSGRSGTGELFF | TGTGCCAGCAGCGGAACACTCGGGACTAGCGGGAGATCCGGCACCGGGGAGCTGTTTTTT
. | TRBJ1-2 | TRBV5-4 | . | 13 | CASSKGQRYGYTF | TGTGCCAGCAGCAAAGGACAGCGCTATGGCTACACCTTC
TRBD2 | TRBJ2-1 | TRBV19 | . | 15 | CASSPGTSGNNEQFF | TGTGCCAGTAGTCCGGGGACTAGCGGGAACAATGAGCAGTTCTTC
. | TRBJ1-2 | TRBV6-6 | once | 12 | CASSYRGSGYTF | TGTGCCAGCAGTTACCGGGGGTCTGGCTACACCTTC
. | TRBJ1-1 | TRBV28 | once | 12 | CASSRSTGEAFF | TGTGCCAGCAGTAGATCGACGGGTGAAGCTTTCTTT
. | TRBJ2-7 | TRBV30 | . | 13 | CAWSNGGQALEYF | TGTGCCTGGAGTAATGGCGGGCAGGCTCTCGAATACTTC
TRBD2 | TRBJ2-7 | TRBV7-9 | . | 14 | CASSLAALALEQYF | TGTGCCAGCAGCTTAGCGGCACTAGCGTTAGAGCAGTACTTC
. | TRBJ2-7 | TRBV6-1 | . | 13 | CASSVVPLYEQYF | TGTGCCAGCAGTGTTGTCCCCCTCTACGAGCAGTACTTC
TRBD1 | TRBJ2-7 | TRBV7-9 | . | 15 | CASSLTGSPTYEQYF | TGTGCCAGCAGCTTGACAGGGAGCCCTACCTACGAGCAGTACTTC
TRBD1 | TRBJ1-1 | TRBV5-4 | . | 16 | CASSLNRDRWNTEAFF | TGTGCCAGCAGCTTGAATAGGGACAGATGGAACACTGAAGCTTTCTTT
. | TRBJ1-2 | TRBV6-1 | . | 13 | CASSEVGPYGYTF | TGTGCCAGCAGTGAGGTGGGCCCCTATGGCTACACCTTC
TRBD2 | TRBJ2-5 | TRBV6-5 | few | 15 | CASRATSGSFGTQYF | TGTGCCAGCAGAGCGACTAGCGGGAGTTTTGGGACCCAGTACTTC
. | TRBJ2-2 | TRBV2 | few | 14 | CASSVLRGTGELFF | TGTGCCAGCAGTGTTCTCAGGGGCACCGGGGAGCTGTTTTTT
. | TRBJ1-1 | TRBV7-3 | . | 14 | CASSLSPGETEAFF | TGTGCCAGCAGCTTATCGCCAGGCGAGACTGAAGCTTTCTTT
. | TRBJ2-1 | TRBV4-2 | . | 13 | CASSQVPRDEQFF | TGTGCCAGCAGCCAAGTTCCCCGGGATGAGCAGTTCTTC
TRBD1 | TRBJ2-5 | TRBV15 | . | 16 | CATSEDRDRTQETQYF | TGTGCCACCAGCGAAGACCGGGACAGGACACAAGAGACCCAGTACTTC
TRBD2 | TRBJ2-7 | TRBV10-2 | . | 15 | CASTSPGGRTYEQYF | TGCGCCAGCACTTCACCGGGGGGTAGAACCTACGAGCAGTACTTC
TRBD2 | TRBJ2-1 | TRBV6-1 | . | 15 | CASSLRLAGEGEQFF | TGTGCCAGCAGCCTCAGACTAGCGGGAGAGGGTGAGCAGTTCTTC
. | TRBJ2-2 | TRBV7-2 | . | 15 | CASSLATRGSGELFF | TGTGCCAGCAGCTTAGCCACGAGAGGGAGCGGGGAGCTGTTTTTT
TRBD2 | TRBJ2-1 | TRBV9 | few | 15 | CASSVAGGSYNEQFF | TGTGCCAGCAGCGTAGCGGGAGGGTCGTACAATGAGCAGTTCTTC
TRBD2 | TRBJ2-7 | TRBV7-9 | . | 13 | CASSLGSGSEQYF | TGTGCCAGCAGCTTAGGTAGCGGGAGCGAGCAGTACTTC
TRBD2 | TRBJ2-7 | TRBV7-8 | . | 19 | CASSQGLAGGDPPRDEQYF | TGTGCCAGCAGCCAGGGACTAGCGGGAGGGGATCCCCCGCGGGACGAGCAGTACTTC
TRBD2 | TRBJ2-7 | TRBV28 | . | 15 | CASSLLASGSREQYF | TGTGCCAGCAGTTTATTGGCTAGCGGTTCTCGAGAGCAGTACTTC
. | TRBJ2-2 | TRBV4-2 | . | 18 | CASSQGPARITNTGELFF | TGTGCCAGCAGCCAAGGTCCCGCCAGGATCACGAACACCGGGGAGCTGTTTTTT
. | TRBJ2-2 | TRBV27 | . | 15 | CASSKQGRNTGELFF | TGTGCCAGCAGTAAACAGGGTAGGAACACCGGGGAGCTGTTTTTT
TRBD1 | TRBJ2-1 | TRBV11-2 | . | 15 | CASSIEGAFVNEQFF | TGTGCCAGCAGCATTGAGGGGGCGTTTGTCAATGAGCAGTTCTTC
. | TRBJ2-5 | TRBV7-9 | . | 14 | CASSLGGGQETQYF | TGTGCCAGCAGCTTAGGGGGCGGCCAAGAGACCCAGTACTTC
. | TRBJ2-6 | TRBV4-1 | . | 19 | CASSQAPDRLYSGANVLTF | TGCGCCAGCAGCCAAGCGCCCGACAGGCTATACTCTGGGGCCAACGTCCTGACTTTC
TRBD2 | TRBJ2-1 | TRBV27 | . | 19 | CASTPLGLAGGPGYNEQFF | TGTGCCAGCACACCGTTGGGACTAGCGGGAGGGCCAGGATACAATGAGCAGTTCTTC
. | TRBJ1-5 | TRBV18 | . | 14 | CASSPGGKHQPQHF | TGTGCCAGCTCACCCGGAGGGAAACATCAGCCCCAGCATTTT